The 24 T cell receptor beta chains listed next were all sequenced from one sample in a study of CD8 T cells in Susac syndrome. With random hexamers, roughly 0.45 to 1 ug RNA was reverse transcribed. TCRdb analysed the immunoSEQ multiplex PCR reads with MiXCR anew, one entry per CDR3 protein. The profile covers roughly 400,000 distinct CDR3 sequences, with around 83% appearing a single time and roughly 0.11% taken by the ten largest. Material for sequencing was CD8+ T cells from PBMCs. The receptors stem from a human donor with multiple sclerosis.

The rearrangement uses TRBV4-1 and TRBJ1-1; D gene unclear. Trimming took 5 bases from V and 8 from J, leaving 9 bases between them. Germline loops: CDR1 MGHRA, CDR2 YSYEKL. This CDR3 spans 11 amino acids. The DNA for the CDR3 is TGCGCCAGCAGCTCCCCAGTGGAAGCTTTCTTT. Translation gives CASSSPVEAFF.

The chain couples TRBV27 to TRBJ2-1; D is unclear. This CDR3 region has 14 residues. V was trimmed by 3 bases and J by 8 bases, leaving 14 bases between them. Germline V gene sequence: CDR1 MNHEY, CDR2 SMNVEV (reference sequence). The CDR3 bases are TGTGCCAGCAGTTTTGGTCTCCAACCCCATGAGCAGTTCTTC. The encoded protein is CASSFGLQPHEQFF.

This clonotype is a singleton in its sample. The chain carries TRBV2 and TRBJ2-7; D uncertain. The V and J ends lost 5 bases and 0 bases respectively, with 14 bases between them. Germline V gene data show CDR1 as SNHLY and CDR2 as FYNNEI. The CDR3 loop spans 15 amino acids. The CDR3 sequence: CASSSWGPYSYEQYF. The CDR3 bases are TGTGCCAGCAGTTCGTGGGGTCCCTACTCCTACGAGCAGTACTTC.

V and J are TRBV30 and TRBJ1-4, with 8 nucleotides matching TRBD1. The junction had 13 bases not matched to a gene; V was cut back by 5 bases and J by 11 bases. The CDR3 runs 14 residues. The germline V gene has CDR1 GTSNPN and CDR2 SVGIG (reference sequence). The CDR3 reads CAWGTDRVFGKLFF. The CDR3, as DNA: TGTGCCTGGGGAACGGACAGGGTGTTCGGGAAACTGTTTTTT.

The chain combines TRBV25-1 with TRBJ1-2, with TRBD1 matching 8 bases. CDR1 is MGHDK, CDR2 SYGVNS, per germline. With 6 bases clipped from V and 8 bases from J, the junction kept 5 bases outside the gene matches. The CDR3 sequence is 12 residues long. The chain's CDR3 is CASRTGAFGYTF. Written as DNA, the CDR3 is TGTGCCAGCAGGACAGGGGCTTTCGGCTACACCTTC.

This clonotype occurred once. The chain is built from TRBV15 and TRBJ2-1; D gene uncertain. This CDR3 spans 15 amino acids. The V gene lost 4 bases and the J gene lost 0 bases, with 10 bases spanning the gap. Germline values: CDR1 LNHNV, CDR2 YYDKDF (reference sequence). CDR3 amino acids: CATSTRVDSYNEQFF. The CDR3, as DNA: TGTGCCACCAGCACAAGGGTTGACTCCTACAATGAGCAGTTCTTC.

This clonotype was found once. The V call is TRBV27, the J call TRBJ2-7; TRBD2 is a possible D gene (6 bases). The CDR3 length is 15 residues. With 5 bases removed from V and 0 bases from J, the gap between germline ends came to 14 bases. Germline V gene lookup returns CDR1 MNHEY and CDR2 SMNVEV (reference sequence). As DNA, the CDR3 is TGTGCCAGCAGTCCCCATCGGGAGAGCTCCTACGAGCAGTACTTC. As protein: CASSPHRESSYEQYF.

The chain is built from TRBV7-8 and TRBJ2-1, with a weak D call TRBD2 (6 bases). CDR3 size: 16 residues. V lost 3 bases and J lost 4, with 16 bases in between. Germline CDR1 is SGHVS and CDR2 is FQNEAQ. The chain's CDR3 is CASSFSRDLVYNEQFF. CDR3 bases: TGTGCCAGCAGCTTTTCTCGGGACTTAGTATACAATGAGCAGTTCTTC.

This clonotype was counted only a few times. CDR3 protein: CAWSVGGRVDEQYF. The DNA for the CDR3 is TGTGCCTGGAGTGTGGGGGGAAGAGTCGACGAGCAGTACTTC. The V and J genes are TRBV30 and TRBJ2-7; maybe TRBD2 (6 bases). V dropped 0 bases and J dropped 5 bases, with 14 bases sitting between them. Germline CDR1 GTSNPN, CDR2 SVGIG (reference sequence). The CDR3 covers 14 residues.

The chain couples TRBV7-2 to TRBJ2-1; D is uncertain. Germline lookup yields CDR1 SGHTA and CDR2 FQGNSA. Trimming shortened V by 2 bases and J by 8 bases, and 22 bases separated the two germline ends. The CDR3 extends over 17 amino acids. In nucleotides, the CDR3 is TGTGCCAGCAGCTTACCCCTCACAGTGGGGTTCGGTTATGAGCAGTTCTTC. Protein sequence: CASSLPLTVGFGYEQFF.

This clonotype was detected a few times. The V gene is TRBV6-2 or TRBV6-3, the J gene TRBJ2-1, with 8 positions matching TRBD2. The germline V gene has CDR1 MNHEY and CDR2 SVGEGT. Trimming cost V 4 bases and J 5 bases; bases outside gene matches: 16. The CDR3 spans 18 residues. Here the CDR3 DNA reads TGTGCCAGCAGTTTTGACCCCGGGGGACTAGGGGTCCACAATGAGCAGTTCTTC. Its translation is CASSFDPGGLGVHNEQFF.

The chain employs TRBV14 and TRBJ2-1; D is unresolved. The CDR3 runs to 15 residues. CDR1 and CDR2 (germline): SGHDN, FVKESK. The germline V and J ends were trimmed by 0 bases and 8 bases, with 14 bases remaining between them. CDR3 nucleotides: TGTGCCAGCAGCCAAGATCCACCCCAGGTCCATGAGCAGTTCTTC. As protein: CASSQDPPQVHEQFF. Full variable domain (remainder filled in from reference TRBV14 and TRBJ2-1): EAGVTQFPSHSVIEKGQTVTLRCDPISGHDNLYWYRRVMGKEIKFLLHFVKESKQDESGMPNNRFLAERTGGTYSTLKVQPAELEDSGVYFCASSQDPPQVHEQFFGPGTRLTVL.

The chain couples TRBV7-6 to TRBJ1-6; maybe TRBD1 (6 bases). Germline lookup yields CDR1 SGHVS and CDR2 FNYEAQ. V shed 6 bases and J shed 10 bases, with 13 bases lying between them. The CDR3 covers 13 residues. CDR3 sequence reads: CASRLSGGSPLHF. The CDR3 DNA is TGTGCCAGCAGGCTCTCGGGGGGCTCACCCCTCCACTTT.

The gene calls are TRBV5-4 and TRBJ2-3; no reliable D call. This CDR3 contains 11 residues. V was pared by 6 bases and J by 5 bases, with 7 bases between. The germline V gene encodes CDR1 SGHNT and CDR2 YYREEE (reference sequence). The CDR3 nucleotides are TGTGCCAGCACCTGGGGAGATACGCAGTATTTT. Residues: CASTWGDTQYF.

The V and J genes are TRBV30 and TRBJ2-7; no firm D call. CDR3 length: 14 amino acids. Trimming took 7 bases from V and 2 from J, leaving 18 bases between them. Per the germline V gene, CDR1 is GTSNPN and CDR2 is SVGIG (reference sequence). The CDR3 here is CAYLLPRSPYEQYF. CDR3 DNA: TGTGCCTACCTCCTCCCTCGGTCCCCCTACGAGCAGTACTTC.

This clonotype occurred a few times. The chain has TRBV11-3 and TRBJ2-7; 8 nucleotides align to TRBD2. V dropped 0 bases and J dropped 3; count of bases not matched to a gene: 7. Germline V gene sequence: CDR1 SGHNT, CDR2 YENEEA. CDR3 length: 16 amino acids. CDR3 DNA: TGTGCCAGCAGCTTAGATACTAGCGGAGAACACTACGAGCAGTACTTC. The encoded protein is CASSLDTSGEHYEQYF.

The chain couples TRBV4-1 to TRBJ1-5; the D is unclear. The CDR3 length is 16 residues. V was shortened by 4 bases and J by 0 bases, with 13 bases between the two germline ends. The germline V gene has CDR1 MGHRA and CDR2 YSYEKL. CDR3 sequence (DNA): TGCGCCAGCAGCCGCGAAGTCGGCAGTAGCAATCAGCCCCAGCATTTT. Its protein is CASSREVGSSNQPQHF.

This clonotype has just a few counts. V and J are TRBV11-2 and TRBJ2-1; D is unclear. Germline assignment: CDR1 SGHAT and CDR2 FQNNGV. Trimming stripped 0 bases from V and 7 bases from J, with 7 bases between. The CDR3 runs to 13 residues. CDR3 loop: CASSLDLGNEQFF. The CDR3 DNA reads TGTGCCAGCAGCTTAGATTTAGGGAATGAGCAGTTCTTC. The full variable domain, its missing parts supplied by reference TRBV11-2 and TRBJ2-1, is EAGVAQSPRYKIIEKRQSVAFWCNPISGHATLYWYQQILGQGPKLLIQFQNNGVVDDSQLPKDRFSAERLKGVDSTLKIQPAKLEDSAVYLCASSLDLGNEQFFGPGTRLTVL.

The CDR3: CASSFPQGTGPYEQYF. The DNA for the CDR3 is TGTGCCAGCAGCTTCCCCCAGGGGACAGGACCCTACGAGCAGTACTTC. The rearrangement links TRBV13 to TRBJ2-7; 8 nucleotides align to TRBD1. The CDR3 length is 16 residues. CDR1 PRHDT and CDR2 FYEKMQ come from the germline V gene (reference sequence). Trimming removed 3 bases from V and 2 bases from J; junction bases left unmatched: 9.

The chain links TRBV3-1 to TRBJ2-1; TRBD1 might be the D (6 bases). This CDR3 contains 13 residues. Germline V gives CDR1 LGHDT, CDR2 YNNKEL (reference sequence). Trimming took 4 bases from V and 6 from J, leaving 10 bases between them. CDR3 amino acids: CASSLTGINEQFF. DNA of the CDR3: TGTGCCAGCAGCCTAACAGGGATCAATGAGCAGTTCTTC.

The V call is TRBV27, the J call TRBJ2-1; TRBD2 aligns across 10 bases. In germline, CDR1 is MNHEY, CDR2 SMNVEV (reference sequence). After removal of 5 bases from V and 5 bases from J, the junction contained 6 bases not matched to a gene. The CDR3 consists of 15 residues. CDR3 sequence: CASSPLAGANNEQFF. The CDR3, as DNA: TGTGCCAGCAGTCCCCTAGCGGGGGCAAACAATGAGCAGTTCTTC.

The genes are TRBV27 and TRBJ2-7, with D unresolved. The germline gives CDR1 MNHEY, CDR2 SMNVEV (reference sequence). The CDR3 runs to 12 residues. V was shortened by 8 bases and J by 3 bases, with 11 bases between the two germline ends. The CDR3 region is CASRRWGYEQYF. The CDR3 bases are TGTGCCAGCCGCCGGTGGGGCTACGAGCAGTACTTC.

The rearrangement uses TRBV12-3 or TRBV12-4 and TRBJ2-1; D call uncertain. The V end was cut by 7 bases, the J end by 3 bases, with 10 bases between. The CDR3 is 13 amino acids. CDR3 in amino acids: CASMVVGYNEQFF. As DNA, the CDR3 is TGTGCCAGCATGGTTGTAGGCTACAATGAGCAGTTCTTC.

The chain recombines TRBV12-3 or TRBV12-4 with TRBJ2-5, with 8 positions matching TRBD2. V shed 6 bases, J shed 0 bases, and the junction held 6 bases outside the gene matches. CDR3 length: 15 residues. This chain's CDR3 is CASRDSGDYQETQYF. CDR3 nucleotide sequence: TGTGCCAGCAGGGATAGCGGGGATTACCAAGAGACCCAGTACTTC.